The text below deals with one T cell receptor (beta chain). CDR3 length: 13 amino acids. Germline V gene data show CDR1 as SGHKS and CDR2 as YYEKEE (reference sequence). V shed 3 bases and J 4 bases; nucleotides not matched to a gene: 4. These data originate in a study of graft-versus-host responses after intestinal transplantation. General study findings and limits: Within allografts, high graft-versus-host to host-versus-graft clonal ratios were seen among patients with graft-donor T cell macrochimerism.

Investigators plated approximately 200,000 CFSE-labeled responder cells together with approximately 200,000 irradiated stimulator cells labeled with violet dye. Assay: immunoSEQ multiplex PCR; the TCRdb copy retains only in-frame clones and omits some. Of around 20,000 clones in the sample, roughly 33% are singletons; the top ten hold roughly a tenth. This sequence originates from a human patient who received an intestinal transplant. Sequences were derived from alloreactive CD8+ T cells from a mixed lymphocyte reaction culture, sampled before intestinal transplant. Noted subset: CFSE-low proliferating T cells sorted from roughly six-day pre-transplant mixed lymphocyte reaction (GvH or HvG direction). The gene calls are TRBV5-5 and TRBJ2-7; the match to TRBD2 covers 7 bases. CDR3: CASSSGTTYEQYF. CDR3 nucleotide sequence: TGTGCCAGCAGCTCCGGGACTACATACGAGCAGTACTTC.